This note documents a single T cell receptor (beta chain) sequence. Its antigen is unidentified. 5' RACE that incorporated UMI labels was used to prepare the TRB cDNA libraries. After re-calling the 5' RACE reads, TCRdb lists one entry per CDR3 protein, DNA absent. The table gives tens of thousands of distinct CDR3 sequences; the top ten clones make up 0.53% of it. The length of the CDR3 is 14 residues. CDR1 is MNHEY and CDR2 is SVGAGI in the germline V gene. This entry comes from a study of CXCR3-negative and CXCR3-positive naive CD8 T cells. Study outcomes and limitations: CXCR3-positive naive cells carried more hydrophobic TRB CDR3s than CXCR3-negative ones.

Sequenced material: naive CXCR3+ CD8+ T cells from blood. Subset indicated: CD45RO-CCR7+CD27+CD95- naive CD8+ T cells expressing CXCR3 (TNR3+). The sequence was collected from a human donor in good health. Some clones in this sample may be carry-over from other donors' samples. This rearrangement joins TRBV6-5 to TRBJ2-1; there is no DNA to check the TCRdb D call of TRBD2. The CDR3 reads CASAEGMAYNEQFF.